This TCR beta chain emerged from a study of blood T cell repertoires in COVID-19. The CDR3 contains 16 residues. The junction had 5 bases not matched to a gene; V was cut back by 0 bases and J by 3 bases. CDR1 and CDR2 (germline): ENHRY, SYGVKD. Sequencing used immunoSEQ multiplex PCR; TCRdb keeps in-frame clones, though not all of them. The data show over 150,000 clones, 84% seen once. The TCR was taken from a human donor in a cohort sampled during active COVID-19. Material: peripheral blood. The chain employs TRBV10-3 and TRBJ1-3, with TRBD1 matching over 7 bases. The CDR3 DNA sequence: TGTGCCATCAGTGAGTCAAAGGGGGCAGGTGGAAACACCATATATTTT. This gives the protein CAISESKGAGGNTIYF.